Following are 15 T cell receptor beta chains from one sample sequenced in a study of OX40 agonist ivuxolimab in advanced cancers. Data came from immunoSEQ multiplex PCR; TCRdb stores just in-frame clones and leaves some out. The data show roughly 120,000 clones, around 90% seen once. The input for sequencing was CD4+ or CD8+ T cells sorted from blood, taken in a trial of the OX40 agonist ivuxolimab. These receptors all stem from an adult with an advanced solid tumor such as melanoma, head and neck, liver or kidney cancer.

This chain connects TRBV2 to TRBJ1-3; D not resolved. In germline, CDR1 is SNHLY, CDR2 FYNNEI. The CDR3 is 14 amino acids. Between the trimmed V and J ends, which lost 8 bases and 1 base, there was a span of 12 bases. The CDR3 DNA follows: TGTGCCAGCTGCCTTGAAGGGTCTGGAAACACCATATATTTT. Its protein is CASCLEGSGNTIYF.

This sequence joins TRBV28 and TRBJ1-6; no clear D gene. Deletions cut 3 bases from V and 5 bases from J, with 8 bases between. The germline V gene encodes CDR1 MDHEN and CDR2 SYDVKM. This CDR3 comprises 14 residues. The CDR3 DNA is TGTGCCAGCAGTTTGGGTCACCATAATTCACCCCTCCACTTT. This codes for CASSLGHHNSPLHF. The full variable domain, its missing parts supplied by reference TRBV28 and TRBJ1-6, is DVKVTQSSRYLVKRTGEKVFLECVQDMDHENMFWYRQDPGLGLRLIYFSYDVKMKEKGDIPEGYSVSREKKERFSLILESASTNQTSMYLCASSLGHHNSPLHFGNGTRLTVT.

The chain uses TRBV5-1 and TRBJ2-7, with 9 bases lining up with TRBD1. The CDR3 contains 15 residues. The germline gives CDR1 SGHRS, CDR2 YFSETQ. With V trimmed by 7 bases and J by 3 bases, 11 bases remained unmatched. CDR3 bases: TGCGCCAGCGGTCGGACAGGGGAATTAGGCTACGAGCAGTACTTC. Its protein product is CASGRTGELGYEQYF.

J is TRBJ2-6 and V is TRBV18; D uncertain. The CDR3 has 16 residues. The ends were cut back, 4 bases at V and 1 base at J, with 11 bases in the middle. Germline V lookup: CDR1 KGHSH, CDR2 LQKENI. The CDR3, as DNA: TGTGCCAGCTCACTTCAGGAATTATCTGGGGCCAACGTCCTGACTTTC. Translation gives CASSLQELSGANVLTF.

The V call is TRBV6-5, the J call TRBJ1-1; possibly TRBD1 for D (6 bases). Per the germline V gene, CDR1 is MNHEY and CDR2 is SVGAGI. V was clipped by 0 bases and J by 11 bases, with 16 bases between them. The CDR3 covers 14 residues. The DNA for the CDR3 is TGTGCCAGCAGTTACTCGAGGGGGGGCGCAGACGCTTTCTTT. It translates to CASSYSRGGADAFF.

The V and J genes are TRBV19 and TRBJ2-1, with 8 positions matching TRBD2. Germline trimming cut 6 bases from V and 5 bases from J; bases unmatched to any gene: 6. Germline loops: CDR1 LNHDA, CDR2 SQIVND (reference sequence). The CDR3 is made up of 14 amino acids. CDR3 DNA sequence: TGTGCCAGTAGAAAGATAGCGGGAAACAATGAGCAGTTCTTC. Its translation is CASRKIAGNNEQFF.

CDR3 in amino acids: CASSPTHLTPGNTIYF. The CDR3 bases are TGTGCCAGTAGTCCTACTCATTTGACGCCTGGAAACACCATATATTTT. J is TRBJ1-3 and V is TRBV19; D remains unclear. This CDR3 comprises 16 residues. Trimming took off 5 bases at V and 2 bases at J, with 16 bases between the two ends. Germline-derived CDR1 and CDR2 are LNHDA and SQIVND (reference sequence).

This chain joins TRBV18 and TRBJ1-4; D is possibly TRBD1 (6 bases). The V end lost 4 bases, the J end lost 7 bases, and 10 bases lay between the germline ends. Germline V lookup: CDR1 KGHSH, CDR2 LQKENI. The CDR3 consists of 13 residues. The CDR3 is CASSRGQAEKLFF. CDR3 DNA: TGTGCCAGCTCACGGGGACAAGCTGAAAAACTGTTTTTT.

This chain uses TRBV19 with TRBJ1-2; 9 positions agree with TRBD1. The CDR3 spans 16 residues. The germline gives CDR1 LNHDA, CDR2 SQIVND (reference sequence). Trimming at V came to 0 bases and at J to 5 bases, leaving 7 bases not matched to a gene. Written as DNA, the CDR3 is TGTGCCAGTAGTATAGAGGCACAGGGGGCGGTTTATGGCTACACCTTC. It codes for CASSIEAQGAVYGYTF. The full variable domain, completed using reference TRBV19 and TRBJ1-2, is DGGITQSPKYLFRKEGQNVTLSCEQNLNHDAMYWYRQDPGQGLRLIYYSQIVNDFQKGDIAEGYSVSREKKESFPLTVTSAQKNPTAFYLCASSIEAQGAVYGYTFGSGTRLTVV.

The J gene is TRBJ1-1, the V gene TRBV19; no clear D gene. Trimming shortened V by 4 bases and J by 0 bases, and 12 bases separated the two germline ends. Germline lookup yields CDR1 LNHDA and CDR2 SQIVND (reference sequence). The CDR3 loop spans 15 amino acids. CDR3 coding DNA: TGTGCCAGTAGTAGGGAGGTCTTCATGAACACTGAAGCTTTCTTT. Translating gives CASSREVFMNTEAFF. Filled out from reference TRBV19 and TRBJ1-1, the complete variable domain reads DGGITQSPKYLFRKEGQNVTLSCEQNLNHDAMYWYRQDPGQGLRLIYYSQIVNDFQKGDIAEGYSVSREKKESFPLTVTSAQKNPTAFYLCASSREVFMNTEAFFGQGTRLTVV.

The chain has TRBV6-5 and TRBJ1-1, with TRBD1 as a possible D gene (5 bases). The CDR3 length is 11 residues. From germline, CDR1 is MNHEY and CDR2 SVGAGI. Trimming removed 7 bases from V and 7 bases from J, with 10 bases in between. CDR3 region: CASMWGNEAFF. The CDR3 DNA sequence: TGTGCCAGCATGTGGGGCAATGAAGCTTTCTTT.

The chain is built from TRBV29-1 and TRBJ2-7; 7 nucleotides match TRBD2. Germline CDR1 SQVTM, CDR2 ANQGSEA. The J segment lost 0 bases and the V segment lost 1 base, leaving 6 bases of the junction unmatched. The length of the CDR3 is 15 residues. The CDR3: CSVEVAGATSYEQYF. The CDR3 DNA reads TGCAGCGTTGAAGTTGCGGGAGCCACCTCCTACGAGCAGTACTTC.

This chain joins TRBV29-1 and TRBJ2-7; tentatively, D is TRBD2 (6 bases). Germline CDR1 is SQVTM and CDR2 is ANQGSEA. V was cut by 4 bases and J by 3 bases, with 13 bases left in between. The CDR3 contains 13 residues. Here the CDR3 reads CSVVGGELYEQYF. The CDR3 DNA reads as TGCAGCGTTGTAGGAGGGGAGCTCTACGAGCAGTACTTC.

The rearrangement joins TRBV7-2 to TRBJ1-1, with a possible D match to TRBD1 (5 bases). Germline V CDR1 and CDR2: SGHTA, FQGNSA. The CDR3 runs to 15 residues. Trimming removed 5 bases at V and 4 bases at J, with 17 bases between. The CDR3 protein is CASSVRGPGATEAFF. The CDR3 nucleotides read TGTGCCAGCAGCGTAAGGGGCCCCGGGGCCACTGAAGCTTTCTTT.

V gene TRBV30 combines with J gene TRBJ1-4; a weak D match, TRBD1 (5 bases). The CDR3 spans 13 residues. The germline gives CDR1 GTSNPN, CDR2 SVGIG (reference sequence). Trimming removed 2 bases from V and 12 bases from J, with 16 bases in between. DNA for the CDR3: TGTGCCTGGAGTCAGGCAGGGTCGAGGCAACTGTTTTTT. This encodes CAWSQAGSRQLFF. The full variable domain, rest sourced from reference TRBV30 and TRBJ1-4, is SQTIHQWPATLVQPVGSPLSLECTVEGTSNPNLYWYRQAAGRGLQLLFYSVGIGQISSEVPQNLSASRPQDRQFILSSKKLLLSDSGFYLCAWSQAGSRQLFFGSGTQLSVL.